This TCR beta chain stems from a study of siplizumab effects on memory and regulatory T cells. The germline V gene has CDR1 SGHNT and CDR2 YYREEE (reference sequence). Trimming cost V 5 bases and J 3 bases; bases outside gene matches: 4. This CDR3 region has 13 residues. Mixed lymphocyte reaction cells were cocultured at 37°C for about 6 days. Method: immunoSEQ multiplex PCR; TCRdb's copy keeps in-frame clones and lacks some. The sample has about 3,400 clones, 53% seen once. Sample share makes this clone large. Its antigen is currently unknown. The chain is built from TRBV5-4 and TRBJ2-7; 8 bases agree with TRBD1. Sequenced sample: CFSE-low (dividing) CD4+ T cells sorted from an allogeneic mixed lymphocyte reaction. The TCR was taken from a human donor in good health; the cells came from an allogeneic mixed lymphocyte reaction. CDR3: CASSLTGGYEQYF. Here the CDR3 DNA reads TGTGCCAGCAGTCTTACAGGGGGCTACGAGCAGTACTTC.